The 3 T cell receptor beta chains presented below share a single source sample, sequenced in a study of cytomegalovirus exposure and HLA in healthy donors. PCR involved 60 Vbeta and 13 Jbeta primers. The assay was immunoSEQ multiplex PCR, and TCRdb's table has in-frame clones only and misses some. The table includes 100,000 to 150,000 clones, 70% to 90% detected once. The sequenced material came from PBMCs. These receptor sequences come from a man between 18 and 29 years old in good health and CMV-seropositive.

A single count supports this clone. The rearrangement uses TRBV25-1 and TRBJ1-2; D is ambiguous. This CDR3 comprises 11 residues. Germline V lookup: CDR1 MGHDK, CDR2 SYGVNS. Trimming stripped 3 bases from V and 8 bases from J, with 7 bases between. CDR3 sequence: CASSEGWGYTF. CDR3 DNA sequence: TGTGCCAGCAGTGAGGGCTGGGGCTACACCTTC.

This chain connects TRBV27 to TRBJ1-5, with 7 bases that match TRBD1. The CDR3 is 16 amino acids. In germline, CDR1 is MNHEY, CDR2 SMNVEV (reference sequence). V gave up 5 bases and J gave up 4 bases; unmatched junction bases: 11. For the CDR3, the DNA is TGTGCCAGCAGTCTTTACTCGACAGGGCCTAATCAGCCCCAGCATTTT. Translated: CASSLYSTGPNQPQHF.

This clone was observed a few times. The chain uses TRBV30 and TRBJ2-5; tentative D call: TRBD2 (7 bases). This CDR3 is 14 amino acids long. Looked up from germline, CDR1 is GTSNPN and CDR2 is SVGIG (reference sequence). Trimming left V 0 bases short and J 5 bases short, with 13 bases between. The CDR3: CAWSVGGGLETQYF. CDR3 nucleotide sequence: TGTGCCTGGAGTGTAGGGGGGGGGCTGGAGACCCAGTACTTC.